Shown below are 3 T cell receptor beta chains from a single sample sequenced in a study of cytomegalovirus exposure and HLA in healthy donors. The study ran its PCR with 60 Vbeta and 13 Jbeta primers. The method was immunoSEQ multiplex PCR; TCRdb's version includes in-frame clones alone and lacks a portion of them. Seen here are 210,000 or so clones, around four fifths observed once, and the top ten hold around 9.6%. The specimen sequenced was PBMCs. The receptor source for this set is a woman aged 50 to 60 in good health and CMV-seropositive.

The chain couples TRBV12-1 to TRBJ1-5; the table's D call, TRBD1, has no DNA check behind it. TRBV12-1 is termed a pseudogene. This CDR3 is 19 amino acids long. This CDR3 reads CASSSLPQGDCYSNQPQHF. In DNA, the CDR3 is TGTGCCAGCAGCTCCCTCCCGCAGGGGGACTGTTATAGCAATCAGCCCCAGCATTTT.

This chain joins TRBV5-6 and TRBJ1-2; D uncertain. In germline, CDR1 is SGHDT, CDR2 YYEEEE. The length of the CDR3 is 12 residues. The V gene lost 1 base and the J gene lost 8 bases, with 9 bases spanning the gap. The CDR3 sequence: CASSLMLAGYTF. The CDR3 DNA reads TGTGCCAGCAGCTTGATGCTGGCCGGCTACACCTTC.

The CDR3 DNA reads as TGCAGTGCTGCGGCTGGAAACACCATATATTTT. It codes for CSAAAGNTIYF. This sequence joins TRBV20-1 and TRBJ1-3; D is unclear. Trimming removed 5 bases at V and 2 bases at J, with 4 bases between. CDR1 and CDR2 from the germline V gene are DFQATT and SNEGSKA (reference sequence). The CDR3 sequence is 11 residues long.